The sequence of this T cell receptor (beta chain) was determined in a study of CD8 T cells in Susac syndrome. General study points: In Susac syndrome, CD8+ expansion was highest in TEMRA and active disease.

Reverse transcription used roughly 0.5 to 1 ug RNA and random hexamers. TCRdb reprocessed the immunoSEQ multiplex PCR reads via MiXCR and lists one record per CDR3 protein. The table includes roughly 80,000 distinct CDR3 sequences, 94% detected once. On this clonotype itself: Its antigen is undetermined.

The TCR sequence derives from a human donor with Susac syndrome. Sequencing was performed on CD8+ T cells from PBMCs.

The CDR3 reads CASSLRTVDTEAFF. CDR3 DNA sequence: TGTGCCAGCAGTCTCCGGACCGTCGACACTGAAGCTTTCTTT. This sequence joins TRBV27 and TRBJ1-1; D is unresolved. CDR3 length equals 14 residues. Trimming cost V 5 bases and J 3 bases, with 13 bases left between them. Germline V gene data show CDR1 as MNHEY and CDR2 as SMNVEV (reference sequence).